Included here is one TCR beta chain sequence, with context. This record belongs to a study of control samples from healthy donors and cancer patients. TCRdb's copy holds only in-frame clones and misses some; the assay was immunoSEQ multiplex PCR. The sample has tens of thousands of clones, roughly nine tenths seen once. The source of this sequence is a man in his forties with colorectal cancer. Source material: PBMCs.

In DNA form, the CDR3 reads TGTGCCAGCAGCGTAGCCGGACAGGACAATGAGCAGTTCTTC. This encodes CASSVAGQDNEQFF. The chain couples TRBV9 to TRBJ2-1, with 7 nucleotides matching TRBD1. Trimming removed 0 bases from V and 5 bases from J; junction bases left unmatched: 2. In germline, CDR1 is SGDLS, CDR2 YYNGEE. This CDR3 is built from 14 residues.